This T cell receptor beta chain derives from a study of shared clonotypes between healthy human individuals. Study-wide findings and caveats: Some naive CD4 clonotypes, roughly 4.7%, turned up in common across a few donors.

The CDR3 spans 14 residues. CDR1 is SGHAT and CDR2 is FQNNGV in the germline V gene. Trimming left V 6 bases short and J 3 bases short, with 14 bases between. Concerning this clone: The antigen is undetermined.

The assay was immunoSEQ multiplex PCR, and TCRdb's table has in-frame clones only and misses some. Among roughly 2.6 million clones, just over 90% were seen once, and the ten largest hold around 0.15%. Specimen: naive CD4+ T cells sorted from blood. The subset is: CD45RA+ positively selected. The TCR sequence derives from a man younger than 30 in good health. The gene calls are TRBV11-2 and TRBJ1-1; a weak D match, TRBD1 (5 bases). The DNA for the CDR3 is TGTGCCAGCAGGGCTGGGGGGGAGCACACTGAAGCTTTCTTT. Translated, it gives CASRAGGEHTEAFF. Variable domain in full (rest from reference TRBV11-2 and TRBJ1-1): EAGVAQSPRYKIIEKRQSVAFWCNPISGHATLYWYQQILGQGPKLLIQFQNNGVVDDSQLPKDRFSAERLKGVDSTLKIQPAKLEDSAVYLCASRAGGEHTEAFFGQGTRLTVV.